This T cell receptor beta chain was documented in a study of CD8+ T cells in alopecia areata. Study-level background: Tofacitinib ran 6 to 18 months, followed by 6 months off drug. Study-level points and caveats: Mouse data revealed clearer TCR sharing than patient data did, a gap possibly tied to HLA.

Sample treatment: oral pan-JAK inhibitor, 5-10 mg twice daily. Lesional scalp tissue (obtained by punch biopsy) and peripheral blood were collected from alopecia areata patients. Of note for this clone: Its specificity is unknown.

V shed 2 bases and J 6 bases; nucleotides not matched to a gene: 1. This CDR3 region has 14 residues. The germline gives CDR1 KGHSH, CDR2 LQKENI. The sequencing template was cDNA reverse transcribed from extracted RNA. Only in-frame clones appear in the TCRdb table, and some are missing; sequencing was by immunoSEQ multiplex PCR. The data show 150,000 to 250,000 clones, with over 45% seen just once and roughly 5% held by the top ten. The clonotype originates from a human donor with alopecia areata. The rearrangement links TRBV18 to TRBJ2-1, with 10 bases aligning to TRBD2. The input for sequencing was CD4+ T cells sorted from blood, taken at week 24, from a patient treated with tofacitinib. CDR3 region: CASSPASGGNEQFF. CDR3 coding DNA: TGTGCCAGCTCACCAGCTAGCGGGGGCAATGAGCAGTTCTTC.